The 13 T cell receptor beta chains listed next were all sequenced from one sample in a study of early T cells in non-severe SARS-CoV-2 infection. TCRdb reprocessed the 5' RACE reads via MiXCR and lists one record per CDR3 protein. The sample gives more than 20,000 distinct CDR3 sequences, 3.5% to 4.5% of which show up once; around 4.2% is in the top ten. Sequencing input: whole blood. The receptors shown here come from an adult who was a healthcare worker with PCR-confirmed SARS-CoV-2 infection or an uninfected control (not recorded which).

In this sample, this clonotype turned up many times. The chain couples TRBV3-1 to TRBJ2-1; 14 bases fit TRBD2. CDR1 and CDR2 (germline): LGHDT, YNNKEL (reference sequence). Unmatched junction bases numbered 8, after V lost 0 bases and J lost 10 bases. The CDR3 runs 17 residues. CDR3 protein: CASSQEAGTSGGTEQFF. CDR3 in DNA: TGTGCCAGCAGCCAAGAAGCCGGGACTAGCGGGGGCACGGAGCAGTTCTTC.

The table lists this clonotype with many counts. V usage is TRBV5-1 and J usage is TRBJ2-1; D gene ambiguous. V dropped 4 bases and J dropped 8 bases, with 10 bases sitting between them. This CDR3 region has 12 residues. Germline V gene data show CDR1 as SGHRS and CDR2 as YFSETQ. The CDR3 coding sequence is TGCGCCAGCAGCCCGGACCGGTATGAGCAGTTCTTC. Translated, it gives CASSPDRYEQFF.

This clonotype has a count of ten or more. CDR3 region: CASSQVGMSRQGYGYTF. CDR3 coding DNA: TGCGCCAGCAGCCAAGTTGGGATGAGCCGCCAGGGATATGGCTACACCTTC. The chain carries TRBV4-1 and TRBJ1-2, with D possibly matching TRBD1 (5 bases). CDR1 and CDR2 from the germline V gene are MGHRA and YSYEKL. Between the trimmed V and J ends, which lost 1 base and 5 bases, there was a span of 20 bases. The CDR3 runs to 17 residues.

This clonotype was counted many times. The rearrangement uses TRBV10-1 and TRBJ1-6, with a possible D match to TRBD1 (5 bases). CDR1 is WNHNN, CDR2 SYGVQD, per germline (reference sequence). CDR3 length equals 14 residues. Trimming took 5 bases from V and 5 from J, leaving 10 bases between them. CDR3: CASSRTPDNSPLHF. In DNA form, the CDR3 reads TGCGCCAGCAGTCGGACACCGGATAATTCACCCCTCCACTTT.

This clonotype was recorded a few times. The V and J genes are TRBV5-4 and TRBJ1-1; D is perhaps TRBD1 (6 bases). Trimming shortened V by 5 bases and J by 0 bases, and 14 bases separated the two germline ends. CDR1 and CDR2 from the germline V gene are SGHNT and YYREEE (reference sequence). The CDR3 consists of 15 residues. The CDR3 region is CASRQAGEMNTEAFF. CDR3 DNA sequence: TGTGCCAGCAGACAAGCAGGGGAGATGAACACTGAAGCTTTCTTT.

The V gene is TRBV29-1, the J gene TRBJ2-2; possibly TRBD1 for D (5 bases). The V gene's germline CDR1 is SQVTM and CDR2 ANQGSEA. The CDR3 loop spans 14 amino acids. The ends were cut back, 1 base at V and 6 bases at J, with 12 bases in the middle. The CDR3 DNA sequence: TGCAGCGTTGAAGCGTGCACAGGTTCCGGGGAGCTGTTTTTT. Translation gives CSVEACTGSGELFF.

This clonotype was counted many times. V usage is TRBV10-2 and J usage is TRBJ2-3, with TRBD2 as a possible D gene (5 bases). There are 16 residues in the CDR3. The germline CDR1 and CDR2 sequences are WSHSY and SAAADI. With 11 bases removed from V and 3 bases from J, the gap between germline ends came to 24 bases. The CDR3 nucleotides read TGCGCCGCCGGAGGAAGAAGAAGTTCCTATACAGATACGCAGTATTTT. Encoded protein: CAAGGRRSSYTDTQYF.

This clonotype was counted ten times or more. CDR3 DNA sequence: TGCGCCAGCAAGGACAGGGGGACCGCGAACACCGGGGAGCTGTTTTTT. Protein: CASKDRGTANTGELFF. This sequence joins TRBV5-1 and TRBJ2-2; the match to TRBD1 covers 10 bases. V trimming: 6 bases; J trimming: 0 bases; junction bases outside the gene matches: 5. Per germline, CDR1 SGHRS and CDR2 YFSETQ. The CDR3 is 16 amino acids.

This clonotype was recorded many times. The DNA for the CDR3 is TGTGCCAGTAGTACACTCACGCAGGATGGCTACACCTTC. Protein: CASSTLTQDGYTF. The chain uses TRBV19 and TRBJ1-2, with D uncertain. The CDR3 extends over 13 amino acids. Germline CDR1 and CDR2: LNHDA and SQIVND (reference sequence). V was cut by 4 bases and J by 6 bases, with 12 bases left in between.

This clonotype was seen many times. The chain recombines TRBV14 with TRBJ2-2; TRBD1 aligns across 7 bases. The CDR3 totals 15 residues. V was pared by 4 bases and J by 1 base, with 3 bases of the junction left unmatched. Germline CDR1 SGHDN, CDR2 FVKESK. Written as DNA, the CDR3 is TGTGCCAGCAGCCTGGGACAGAGGAACACCGGGGAGCTGTTTTTT. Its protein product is CASSLGQRNTGELFF.

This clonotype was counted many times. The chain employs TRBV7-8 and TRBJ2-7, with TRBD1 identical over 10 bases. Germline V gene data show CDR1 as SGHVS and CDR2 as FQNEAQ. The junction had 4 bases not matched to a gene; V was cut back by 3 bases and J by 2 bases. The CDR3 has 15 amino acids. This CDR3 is CASSLRDRGTYEQYF. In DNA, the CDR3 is TGTGCCAGCAGCTTGCGGGACAGGGGTACCTACGAGCAGTACTTC.

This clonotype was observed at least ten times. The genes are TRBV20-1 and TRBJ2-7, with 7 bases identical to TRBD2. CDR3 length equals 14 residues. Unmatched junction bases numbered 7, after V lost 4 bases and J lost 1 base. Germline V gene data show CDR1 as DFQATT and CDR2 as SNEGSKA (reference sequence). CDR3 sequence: CSAKGRGSSYEQYF. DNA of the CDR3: TGCAGTGCTAAGGGGCGGGGGTCATCCTACGAGCAGTACTTC.

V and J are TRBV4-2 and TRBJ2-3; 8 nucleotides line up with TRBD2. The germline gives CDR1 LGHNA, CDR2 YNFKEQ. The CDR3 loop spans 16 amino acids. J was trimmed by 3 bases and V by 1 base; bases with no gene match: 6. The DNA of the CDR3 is TGTGCCAGCAGCCAAGCCCCTAGCGGGCCGACAGATACGCAGTATTTT. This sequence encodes CASSQAPSGPTDTQYF.